Below are 3 T cell receptor beta chains sequenced from a single sample in a study of blood T cell repertoires in COVID-19. Measured with immunoSEQ multiplex PCR; TCRdb has only the in-frame clones, and not every one. Of around 370,000 clones listed, 88% are singletons. The sequenced sample was PBMCs or T cells enriched from blood (not recorded which). The receptors come from a woman aged 18-30 years who had recovered from COVID-19.

This chain connects TRBV6-6 to TRBJ2-2; 13 bases map to TRBD2. The trim removed 6 bases at V and 4 bases at J, leaving 5 bases unmatched. The CDR3 extends over 16 amino acids. Germline V gene sequence: CDR1 MNHNY, CDR2 SVGAGI (reference sequence). CDR3 in DNA: TGTGCCAGCAGGTGGACTAGCGGGGGTATCACCGGGGAGCTGTTTTTT. This sequence encodes CASRWTSGGITGELFF.

The chain uses TRBV7-2 and TRBJ1-3; D is uncertain. The CDR3 sequence is 13 residues long. V was trimmed by 3 bases and J by 4 bases, leaving 7 bases between them. CDR1 and CDR2 (germline): SGHTA, FQGNSA. The CDR3 here is CASSFEGGNTIYF. The CDR3 DNA reads as TGTGCCAGCAGCTTCGAGGGCGGAAACACCATATATTTT. The entire variable domain, with the rest obtained from reference TRBV7-2 and TRBJ1-3, is as follows: GAGVSQSPSNKVTEKGKDVELRCDPISGHTALYWYRQSLGQGLEFLIYFQGNSAPDKSGLPSDRFSAERTGGSVSTLTIQRTQQEDSAVYLCASSFEGGNTIYFGEGSWLTVV.

V is TRBV21-1 and J is TRBJ1-2; the table names TRBD1, a call not compared with the DNA. TRBV21-1 is flagged as a pseudogene. The CDR3 is 15 residues long. The CDR3 DNA sequence: TGTGCCAGCAGCAAACCAGGACAGGGTGACTATGGCTACACCTTC. As protein: CASSKPGQGDYGYTF.